The clone carrying this T cell receptor beta chain was found once. The CDR3 runs to 13 residues. The V gene lost 0 bases and the J gene lost 1 base, with 4 bases spanning the gap. Germline V gives CDR1 SGHTA, CDR2 FQGNSA. In the original processing: Scientists estimated how many nucleated cells there were by amplifying reference gene primers. Sequencing used immunoSEQ multiplex PCR; TCRdb keeps in-frame clones, though not all of them. That table gives V, J and clone size, and the DNA gave D and trimming. This sample carries approximately 120,000 clones, approximately 87% of them seen once, and the ten largest clones take 18%. This record belongs to a study of blood T cell repertoires in COVID-19. For the study at large: Samples of COVID-19 (acute and convalescent) were obtained from the United States, Italy and Spain. PBMCs, B-cell-depleted T cells, or T cells were the source of the cDNA or gDNA that made up the material.

This receptor was taken from a woman aged 55-75 years with acute or convalescent COVID-19. The V call is TRBV7-2, the J call TRBJ2-7; D unresolved. Sequencing was performed on peripheral blood. The CDR3 region is CASSLAHSYEQYF. DNA of the CDR3: TGTGCCAGCAGCTTAGCTCATTCCTACGAGCAGTACTTC.